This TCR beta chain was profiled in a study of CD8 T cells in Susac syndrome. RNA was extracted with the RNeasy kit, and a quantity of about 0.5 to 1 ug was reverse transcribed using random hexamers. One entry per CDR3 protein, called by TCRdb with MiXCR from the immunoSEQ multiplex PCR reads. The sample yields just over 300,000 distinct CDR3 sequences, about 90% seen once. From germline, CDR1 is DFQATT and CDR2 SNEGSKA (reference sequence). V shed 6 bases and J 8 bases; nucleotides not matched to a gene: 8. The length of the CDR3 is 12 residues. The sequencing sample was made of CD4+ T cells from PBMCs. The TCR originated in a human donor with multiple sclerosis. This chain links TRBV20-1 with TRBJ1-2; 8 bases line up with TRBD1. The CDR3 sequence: CSAHGGTGGYTF. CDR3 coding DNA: TGCAGTGCCCACGGGGGGACAGGAGGCTACACCTTC.